This T cell receptor beta chain emerged from a study of tissue T cells after allogeneic stem cell transplantation (dated by TCRdb to 2022 to 2024). The study in broad terms: The study profiled TCR beta repertoires across many tissues from research autopsies of patients with and without GVHD, plus mouse models of GVHD. The human arm was a prospective observational study without blinding or randomization.

What the research found in general, with its limitations: Within patients, how anatomically similar tissues were was a major factor shaping TCR repertoire composition, regardless of disease or transplant status. Only a few T cell clones appeared in more than one patient, yet motif-based clustering showed tissue-specific repertoire signatures that were shared between patients. Which tissue TCRs were alloreactive or antigen-specific was not determined in the study, and some clones might have been persisting host cells. In both patients and mice, only a limited portion of the TCR repertoire detected in tissues was captured by blood and spleen T cells. A small and clinically heterogeneous patient cohort was studied, and sampling depth was acknowledged as a limitation.

To prepare the library, the immunoSEQ multiplex PCR assay was applied. Adaptive Biotechnologies performed the TCRbeta CDR3 sequencing at survey depth and reported CDR3 sequences, V/J genes, productive frequency and template counts. TCR beta CDR3 regions were amplified from genomic DNA rather than RNA. The authors' pipeline ran thus. Jensen-Shannon divergence served to quantify pairwise repertoire overlap between tissues, with 0 meaning identical and 1 meaning complete divergence. Tissues were clustered by single-linkage agglomerative hierarchical clustering of pairwise JSD values and displayed as dendrograms. GLIPH2 was run on all patient samples with simulation_depth 1000, kmer_min_depth 3, cdr3_length_cutoff 8, keeping groups with more than two unique CDR3s. In a standardized tissue-overlap score, Jaccard GLIPH-group overlap across patients was extrapolated to a standard repertoire size of 1000 clones. Linear mixed-effect models, with tissue included as a fixed effect and individual included as a random effect, were used to assess associations of diversity with clinical or experimental variables. TCRdb mirrors the immuneACCESS table, restricted to in-frame sequences. Some clones are absent from its copies; in checked studies, under half trace to an unresolved V gene, and the reason for the others is unknown. The DNA gave D and trimming, while V, J and clone size come from that table. The sample profile shows about 48,000 clones; roughly 73% of them were found once. The ten largest clonotypes hold roughly 0.77% of the sample.

From the cysteine up to the phenylalanine, the CDR3 has a length of 15 residues. The DNA covers only part of the CDR3, 42 bases in frame from base 1. Trimming costs V 3 bases and J 2 bases, and their ends lie 13 bases apart. The germline V gene supplies CDR1 SGHSA and CDR2 FRNQAP. Regarding this clone: The target of this receptor is not known. This is a mouse receptor, so gene names and germline sequences are those of the mouse. The CDR3 extends 1 residue past the end of the read, so its final part is completed from the germline J gene.

The chain joins TRBV16 to TRBJ1-2, with the D gene uncertain. The clonotype originates from a pool of C57BL/6 mice in good health. The source material was sorted cells pooled from one or two spleens. The CDR3 region reads CASSFRWRGNSDYTF. The sequenced part of the CDR3 DNA is TGTGCAAGCAGCTTCCGATGGAGAGGGAACTCCGACTACACC.